These T cell receptor beta chains were read from a single sample in a study of T-cell reconstitution after alpha-beta-depleted transplantation in children. One entry per CDR3 protein results from TCRdb running MiXCR on the PCR reads. Of hundreds of thousands of distinct CDR3 sequences in the sample, about 16% are singletons; the top ten hold 5%. Here the sequenced sample was PBMCs, mostly from graft donor cells, taken 360 days after TCRalphabeta/CD19-depleted stem cell transplant. The receptor source for this set is a male patient younger than 18 who had a stem cell transplant for acute lymphoblastic leukemia, so the T cells may come from the graft donor. Both conserved end residues are part of each CDR3. The order of the fields is CDR3 length, D gene, V gene, clone size, J gene, CDR3 DNA, CDR3 protein. The D gene is left open where the match is weak. For some rows the clone size is stated as once, few or many, or as a class when expanded; others skip it.

14	TRBD1	TRBV5-6	few	TRBJ2-4	TGTGCCAGCAGCGACGGGACAGGGATTAACATTCAGTACTTC	CASSDGTGINIQYF
12	NA	TRBV30	NA	TRBJ2-3	TGTGCCTGGTCCGAAGTAAAAGATACGCAGTATTTT	CAWSEVKDTQYF
18	TRBD1	TRBV4-1	NA	TRBJ2-3	TGCGCCAGCAGCCAAGTTTGGACAGGGAGTGGGTTTACAGATACGCAGTATTTT	CASSQVWTGSGFTDTQYF
15	TRBD2	TRBV24-1	few	TRBJ2-7	TGTGCCACCAGTGATACTAGCGGGAGCTCCTACGAGCAGTACTTC	CATSDTSGSSYEQYF
16	TRBD2	TRBV27	NA	TRBJ2-7	TGTGCCAGCAGTTTACTGGTAGCGGGAGGGACCTACGAGCAGTACTTC	CASSLLVAGGTYEQYF
15	NA	TRBV27	few	TRBJ1-5	TGTGCCAGCAGGATTTCCGGCAGCCTCAATCAGCCCCAGCATTTT	CASRISGSLNQPQHF
16	TRBD2	TRBV24-1	few	TRBJ2-1	TGTGCCACCAGTGATACGGGAGGGCCCAGGAGGGATGAGCAGTTCTTC	CATSDTGGPRRDEQFF
16	TRBD1	TRBV28	once	TRBJ2-3	TGTGCCAGCAGCCCACAGGGGGTCACAAGCACAGATACGCAGTATTTT	CASSPQGVTSTDTQYF
15	NA	TRBV9	few	TRBJ2-1	TGTGCCAGCGGTTATGGGCTTTATACCTACAATGAGCAGTTCTTC	CASGYGLYTYNEQFF
17	NA	TRBV14	NA	TRBJ2-7	TGTGCCAGCAGCCGGCAGGGCTTGCGGGATTCCTCCTACGAGCAGTACTTC	CASSRQGLRDSSYEQYF
15	TRBD2	TRBV5-1	few	TRBJ2-2	TGCGCCAGCAGCTGGGGACTAGCTGGGGCCGGGGAGCTGTTTTTT	CASSWGLAGAGELFF
16	NA	TRBV7-9	few	TRBJ2-6	TGTGCCAGCAGCCCAAAAGGGGGAGCTGGGGCCAACGTCCTGACTTTC	CASSPKGGAGANVLTF
17	NA	TRBV5-1	NA	TRBJ2-6	TGCGCCAGCAGCTTAACTACAGGGCCGTCTGGGGCCAACGTCCTGACTTTC	CASSLTTGPSGANVLTF
12	NA	TRBV20-1	many	TRBJ2-1	TGCAGTGCTAGAGTCGGGAAGAAGGGGCGGTTCTTC	CSARVGKKGRFF
14	NA	TRBV6-2/TRBV6-3	few	TRBJ2-1	TGTGCCAGCAGTTACGAGCGGAGGGGGTATGAGCAGTTCTTC	CASSYERRGYEQFF
18	NA	TRBV9	NA	TRBJ2-5	TGTGCCAGCAGCGTAGGTCCCCGAAGCGGGACACACCAAGAGACCCAGTACTTC	CASSVGPRSGTHQETQYF
15	NA	TRBV4-1	NA	TRBJ1-6	TGCGCCAGCAGCCAATTACCAGGGGTTGGGTCACCCCTCCACTTT	CASSQLPGVGSPLHF
16	NA	TRBV20-1	few	TRBJ1-4	TGCAGTGCTAGGTTCGGGGGGGCTCCAACTAATGAAAAACTGTTTTTT	CSARFGGAPTNEKLFF
16	NA	TRBV20-1	NA	TRBJ1-5	TGCAGTGCTAGAGATGAGCCCGGGTATAGCAATCAGCCCCAGCATTTT	CSARDEPGYSNQPQHF
16	TRBD1	TRBV5-1	NA	TRBJ2-3	TGCGCCAGCAGCTGGGGGACAGGCCTAGGACCGGATACGCAGTATTTT	CASSWGTGLGPDTQYF
17	NA	TRBV4-2	NA	TRBJ1-4	TGTGCCAGCAGCCAAGAGGGGTCGGTAAGACATAATGAAAAACTGTTTTTT	CASSQEGSVRHNEKLFF
17	TRBD1	TRBV3-1	NA	TRBJ1-6	TGTGCCAGCAGCCCCTTCCGACAGGGGGGATATAATTCACCCCTCCACTTT	CASSPFRQGGYNSPLHF
15	TRBD1	TRBV7-2	many	TRBJ2-2	TGTGCCAGCAGCCACAGGGGGCGCGGACACGGGGAGCTGTTTTTT	CASSHRGRGHGELFF
17	TRBD1	TRBV7-3	few	TRBJ2-3	TGTGCCAGCAGCCTCAGGGGGCCCAATGCTCCCACAGATACGCAGTATTTT	CASSLRGPNAPTDTQYF
14	NA	TRBV3-1	NA	TRBJ1-6	TGTGCCAGCAGCCAAGTGGCACTGAGATCCTCGCTCCACTTT	CASSQVALRSSLHF
17	TRBD1	TRBV7-9	NA	TRBJ1-5	TGTGCCAGCAGCTTATTTGGGACAGGGCTTTCGAATCAGCCCCAGCATTTT	CASSLFGTGLSNQPQHF
24	TRBD2	TRBV15	few	TRBJ2-4	TGTGCCACCAGCAGAGATTCATCAGGTGGAGGGACTAGCGGGAGTTGGCTGGCCAAAAACATTCAGTACTTC	CATSRDSSGGGTSGSWLAKNIQYF
16	NA	TRBV6-5	NA	TRBJ2-3	TGTGCCAGCCACACCCCCGGACAAGCGGGCCGTTCTACGCAGTATTTT	CASHTPGQAGRSTQYF
16	NA	TRBV24-1	few	TRBJ2-1	TGTGCCACCAGTGACGCCCTCTCGGGGTCCTACAATGAGCAGTTCTTC	CATSDALSGSYNEQFF
14	NA	TRBV12-3/TRBV12-4	NA	TRBJ2-5	TGTGCCAGCAGTTTTTGGGGGCCCAAAGAGACCCAGTACTTC	CASSFWGPKETQYF
13	NA	TRBV24-1	NA	TRBJ1-5	TGTGCCACCGGAACACGGAGCAATCAGCCCCAGCATTTT	CATGTRSNQPQHF
12	NA	TRBV12-3/TRBV12-4	many	TRBJ2-7	TGTGCCAGCAGCCTACCCAGAGGCGAGCAGTACTTC	CASSLPRGEQYF
13	NA	TRBV15	few	TRBJ1-5	TGTGCCACCAGCAGAGAAGGGAATCAGCCCCAGCATTTT	CATSREGNQPQHF
14	NA	TRBV24-1	few	TRBJ2-1	TGTGCCACCTCACCAGCCTTGGCGAGGAATGAGCAGTTCTTC	CATSPALARNEQFF
13	NA	TRBV7-2	few	TRBJ2-3	TGTGCCAGCAGGAACCCCCCCACAGATACGCAGTATTTT	CASRNPPTDTQYF
16	TRBD2	TRBV6-5	few	TRBJ2-4	TGTGCCAGCAGAACCCAGGGACTAGCGGGTGTGGGCATTCAGTACTTC	CASRTQGLAGVGIQYF
13	NA	TRBV6-5	few	TRBJ1-1	TGTGCCAGCAGTTACTCCCCCCGGACGGTTACTCTCTTT	CASSYSPRTVTLF
15	TRBD1	TRBV29-1	NA	TRBJ1-2	TGCAGCGTTGAGGGATTCGGACAGGGCAACTATGGCTACACCTTC	CSVEGFGQGNYGYTF
15	TRBD1	TRBV11-2	few	TRBJ2-5	TGTGCCAGCAGAAAGGGGGACAGATGGGGAGAGACCCAGTACTTC	CASRKGDRWGETQYF
19	TRBD1	TRBV7-2	NA	TRBJ2-7	TGTGCCAGCAGCCACCCATTCGGGGGTGGACAGGGCCCATCCTACGAGCAGTACTTC	CASSHPFGGGQGPSYEQYF
16	NA	TRBV20-1	NA	TRBJ2-3	TGCAGTGCTGTTAAGTTGTGGGGGGTAGCTAAAGATACGCAGTATTTT	CSAVKLWGVAKDTQYF
16	TRBD2	TRBV11-3	NA	TRBJ2-7	TGTGCCAGCAGCCCCGGGACTAGCGGGCCTCCCTACGAGCAGTACTTC	CASSPGTSGPPYEQYF
14	TRBD2	TRBV12-3/TRBV12-4	NA	TRBJ2-7	TGTGCCAGCAGTTTGACTAGCGGGGGCTCCGAGCAGTACTTC	CASSLTSGGSEQYF
16	TRBD2	TRBV18	few	TRBJ2-1	TGTGCCAGCTCCCGGGCCGGGGGGGTAGCCTACAATGAGCAGTTCTTC	CASSRAGGVAYNEQFF
14	TRBD2	TRBV3-1	NA	TRBJ2-3	TGTGCCAGCAGCCAAGATCGACTAGCGGGAGTTAAGTATTTT	CASSQDRLAGVKYF
14	NA	TRBV5-1	few	TRBJ2-1	TGCGCCAGCAGCTTGGCCAGGGGTTGGAATGAGCAGTTCTTC	CASSLARGWNEQFF
18	TRBD2	TRBV11-2	NA	TRBJ2-1	TGTGCCAGCAGCTTCCCACTTGGTCTTGGACTAGCCTACAATGAGCAGTTCTTC	CASSFPLGLGLAYNEQFF
16	NA	TRBV6-5	few	TRBJ2-3	TGTGCCAGCAGTTACTCGAGAGGTGGTTTCACAGATACGCAGTATTTT	CASSYSRGGFTDTQYF
17	NA	TRBV27	few	TRBJ1-4	TGTGCCAGCAGCCCCCTCAGGGCCGTTGCAACTAATGAAAAACTGTTTTTT	CASSPLRAVATNEKLFF
11	NA	TRBV20-1	few	TRBJ1-4	TGCAGTGCTAGGCCCCGCGAAAAACTGTTTTTT	CSARPREKLFF
19	TRBD1	TRBV7-8	NA	TRBJ2-6	TGTGCCAGCAGCGAACCGCAGGGGGCCCTCCTCTCTGGGGCCAACGTCCTGACTTTC	CASSEPQGALLSGANVLTF
14	NA	TRBV10-2	few	TRBJ2-4	TGCGCCAGCAGTTCAGGCTGGGGGGCCAGCATTCAGTACTTC	CASSSGWGASIQYF
15	NA	TRBV6-5	few	TRBJ1-3	TGTGCCAGCAGTTACCGAGGGAGTGGGGGAAACACCATATATTTT	CASSYRGSGGNTIYF
18	TRBD2	TRBV2	NA	TRBJ2-1	TGTGCCAGCAGTCGACATACCGGGACTAGCGATAGTATCTATGAGCAGTTCTTC	CASSRHTGTSDSIYEQFF
16	TRBD2	TRBV27	few	TRBJ2-2	TGTGCCAGCAGTTTATGGGGGGCTAGCGGGACCGGGGAGCTGTTTTTT	CASSLWGASGTGELFF
14	NA	TRBV12-3/TRBV12-4	NA	TRBJ2-3	TGTGCCAGCTTCCGTCTGCGGGTACCAGATACGCAGTATTTT	CASFRLRVPDTQYF
14	TRBD1	TRBV5-1	few	TRBJ1-3	TGCGCCAGCAGCTTGGCGGGACAGGGATCAACCATATATTTT	CASSLAGQGSTIYF
17	TRBD1	TRBV12-3/TRBV12-4	few	TRBJ2-4	TGTGCCAGCAGTGCGCCACAGGGGGTGAGAACCAAAAACATTCAGTACTTC	CASSAPQGVRTKNIQYF
15	NA	TRBV6-1	NA	TRBJ2-7	TGTGCCAGCAGTCCTCGGACAGTGAACTCCTACGAGCAGTACTTC	CASSPRTVNSYEQYF